This T cell receptor (beta chain) was obtained from a study of blood T cell repertoires in COVID-19. This clone has more than one count but fewer than ten. Looked up from germline, CDR1 is PRHDT and CDR2 is FYEKMQ (reference sequence). The ends lost 5 bases at V and 2 bases at J; junction bases unmatched: 4. The CDR3 loop spans 15 amino acids. TCRdb's copy holds only in-frame clones and misses some; the assay was immunoSEQ multiplex PCR. The sample records roughly 140,000 clones, more than 80% being singletons. The TCR sequence derives from a man in his 70s with acute or convalescent COVID-19. The rearrangement joins TRBV13 to TRBJ2-1, with 9 bases fitting TRBD1. Specimen: peripheral blood. CDR3 sequence reads: CASSPWTGAYNEQFF. The CDR3 DNA reads TGTGCCAGCAGCCCTTGGACAGGGGCCTACAATGAGCAGTTCTTC.